This T cell receptor (beta chain) is from a study of shared clonotypes between healthy human individuals. Overall study results and limits: Clonotype sharing among donors was expected to depend on sequencing depth.

Trimming pared 7 bases from V and 2 bases from J, leaving 15 bases between. Germline CDR1 and CDR2: MDHEN and SYDVKM. CDR3 length: 14 amino acids. Donors had no recently reported acute infections or vaccinations and were HIV-negative. It was at deep level that the assay was run. Every subset's genomic DNA went evenly onto several immunoSEQ plates. TCRdb's table, derived via immunoSEQ multiplex PCR, lists solely in-frame clones and lacks some. The table has some 490,000 clones, 70% to 85% seen once. Concerning this clone: Its cognate antigen is unknown.

The V call is TRBV28, the J call TRBJ2-7; D call uncertain. Material for sequencing was PBMCs. This TCR was recovered from a woman aged 40-49 years in good health. Some clones in this sample may be carry-over from other donors' samples. The CDR3 is CASTTLQSTYEQYF. The CDR3, as DNA: TGTGCCAGCACCACGCTACAGTCCACCTACGAGCAGTACTTC.